Sequencing of this T cell receptor (beta chain) was carried out in a study of cytomegalovirus exposure and HLA in healthy donors. The CDR3 consists of 14 residues. The V gene end was trimmed by 2 bases and the J gene end by 2 bases; junction bases not matched to a gene: 1. Germline lookup yields CDR1 SGHDT and CDR2 YYEEEE. It was with 60 Vbeta and 13 Jbeta primers that the PCR ran. Repertoires were generated with immunoSEQ multiplex PCR, while TCRdb's copy carries only in-frame clones and drops some. The sample yields some 130,000 clones, about 77% seen once. This receptor was identified in a woman between 35 and 50 years old in good health and CMV-seronegative. The material sequenced was PBMCs. This chain links TRBV5-6 with TRBJ2-5; TRBD2 matches at 9 bases. The CDR3, as DNA: TGTGCCAGCAGCTTCCTAGCGGGGCAAGAGACCCAGTACTTC. Amino acids: CASSFLAGQETQYF.